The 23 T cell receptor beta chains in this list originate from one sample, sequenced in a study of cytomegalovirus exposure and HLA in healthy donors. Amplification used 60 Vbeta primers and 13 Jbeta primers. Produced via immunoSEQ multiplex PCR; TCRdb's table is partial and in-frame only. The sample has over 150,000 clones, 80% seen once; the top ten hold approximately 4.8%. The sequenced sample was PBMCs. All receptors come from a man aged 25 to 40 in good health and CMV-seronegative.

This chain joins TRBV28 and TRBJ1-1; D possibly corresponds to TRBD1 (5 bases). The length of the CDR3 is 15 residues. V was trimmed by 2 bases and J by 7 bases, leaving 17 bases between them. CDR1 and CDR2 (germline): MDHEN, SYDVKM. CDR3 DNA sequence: TGTGCCAGCAGTTTACTTTTTAAGGGGAAGGGTGAAGCTTTCTTT. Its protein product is CASSLLFKGKGEAFF.

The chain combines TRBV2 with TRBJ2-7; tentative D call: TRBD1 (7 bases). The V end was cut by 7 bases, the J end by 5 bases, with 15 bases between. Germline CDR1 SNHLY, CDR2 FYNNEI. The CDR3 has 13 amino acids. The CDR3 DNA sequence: TGTGCCAGCAATCAGGGGGGTAGACACGAGCAGTACTTC. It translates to CASNQGGRHEQYF.

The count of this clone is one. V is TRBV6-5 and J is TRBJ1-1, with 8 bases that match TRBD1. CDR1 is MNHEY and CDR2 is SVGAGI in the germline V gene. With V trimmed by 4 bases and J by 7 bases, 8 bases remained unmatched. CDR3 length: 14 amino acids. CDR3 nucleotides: TGTGCCAGCAGTTCTCGGACAGGGACTGATGAAGCTTTCTTT. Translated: CASSSRTGTDEAFF.

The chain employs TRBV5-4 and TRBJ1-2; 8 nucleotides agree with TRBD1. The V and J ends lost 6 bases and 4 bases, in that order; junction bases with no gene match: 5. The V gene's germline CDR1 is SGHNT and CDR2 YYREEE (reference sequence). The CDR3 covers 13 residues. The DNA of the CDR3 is TGTGCCAGCAAGATAGGGACAGGCTATGGCTACACCTTC. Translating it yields CASKIGTGYGYTF.

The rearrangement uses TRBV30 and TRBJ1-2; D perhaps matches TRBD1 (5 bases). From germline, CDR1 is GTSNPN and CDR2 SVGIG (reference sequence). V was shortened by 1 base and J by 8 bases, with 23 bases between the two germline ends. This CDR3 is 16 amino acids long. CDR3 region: CAWSGPEEGPRAGYTF. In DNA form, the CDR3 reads TGTGCCTGGAGTGGACCCGAGGAGGGGCCACGCGCGGGCTACACCTTC.

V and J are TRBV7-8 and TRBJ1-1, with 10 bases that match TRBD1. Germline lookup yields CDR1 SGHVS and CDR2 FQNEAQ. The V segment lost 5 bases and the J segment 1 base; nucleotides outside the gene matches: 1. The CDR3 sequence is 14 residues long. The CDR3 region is CASSRTGGNTEAFF. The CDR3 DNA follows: TGTGCCAGCAGCAGGACAGGGGGGAACACTGAAGCTTTCTTT.

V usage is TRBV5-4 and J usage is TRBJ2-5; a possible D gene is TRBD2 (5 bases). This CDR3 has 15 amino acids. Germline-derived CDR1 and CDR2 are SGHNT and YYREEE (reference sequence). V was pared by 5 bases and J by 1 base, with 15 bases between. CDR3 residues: CASSRNGAVQETQYF. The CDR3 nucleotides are TGTGCCAGCAGTCGGAACGGAGCGGTCCAAGAGACCCAGTACTTC. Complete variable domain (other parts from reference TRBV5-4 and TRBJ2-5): ETGVTQSPTHLIKTRGQQVTLRCSSQSGHNTVSWYQQALGQGPQFIFQYYREEENGRGNFPPRFSGLQFPNYSSELNVNALELDDSALYLCASSRNGAVQETQYFGPGTRLLVL.

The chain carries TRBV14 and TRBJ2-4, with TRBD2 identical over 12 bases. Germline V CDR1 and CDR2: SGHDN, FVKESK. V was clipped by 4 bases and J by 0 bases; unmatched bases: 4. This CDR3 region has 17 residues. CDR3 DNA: TGTGCCAGCAGCCGGACTAGCGGGACCAGAGCCAAAAACATTCAGTACTTC. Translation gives CASSRTSGTRAKNIQYF.

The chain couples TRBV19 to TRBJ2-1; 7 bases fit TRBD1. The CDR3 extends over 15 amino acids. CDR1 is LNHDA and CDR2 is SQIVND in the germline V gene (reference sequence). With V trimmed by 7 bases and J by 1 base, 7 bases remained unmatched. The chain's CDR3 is CASTPGQKSYNEQFF. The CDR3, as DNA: TGTGCCAGTACGCCGGGACAGAAGTCCTACAATGAGCAGTTCTTC.

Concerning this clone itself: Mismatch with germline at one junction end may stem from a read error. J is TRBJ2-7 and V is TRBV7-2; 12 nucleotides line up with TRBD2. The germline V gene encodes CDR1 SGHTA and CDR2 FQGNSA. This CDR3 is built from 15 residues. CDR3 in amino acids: CASSIALAGGPGQYF. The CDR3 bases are TGTGCCAGCAGCATAGCCCTAGCGGGGGGGCCGGGGCAGTACTTC.

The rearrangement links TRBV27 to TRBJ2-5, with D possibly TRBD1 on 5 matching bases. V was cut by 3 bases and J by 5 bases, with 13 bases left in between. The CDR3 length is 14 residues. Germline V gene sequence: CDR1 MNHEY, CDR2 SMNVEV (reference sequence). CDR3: CASSFVGAGETQYF. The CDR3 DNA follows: TGTGCCAGCAGTTTTGTAGGGGCTGGGGAGACCCAGTACTTC.

CDR3 amino acids: CASCQGPIYGYTF. Written as DNA, the CDR3 is TGTGCCAGTTGTCAGGGTCCTATCTATGGCTACACCTTC. The chain uses TRBV6-6 and TRBJ1-2, with a tentative D call TRBD1 (5 bases). Germline V gene lookup returns CDR1 MNHNY and CDR2 SVGAGI (reference sequence). This CDR3 is 13 amino acids long. Deletions cut 9 bases from V and 4 bases from J, with 15 bases between.

CDR3 sequence: CASSLYSQGSTEAFF. CDR3 DNA: TGTGCCAGCAGCTTATATAGTCAGGGGAGCACTGAAGCTTTCTTT. The chain couples TRBV5-5 to TRBJ1-1; maybe TRBD1 (6 bases). V shed 2 bases and J shed 4 bases, with 15 bases lying between them. Germline values: CDR1 SGHKS, CDR2 YYEKEE (reference sequence). This CDR3 region has 15 residues.

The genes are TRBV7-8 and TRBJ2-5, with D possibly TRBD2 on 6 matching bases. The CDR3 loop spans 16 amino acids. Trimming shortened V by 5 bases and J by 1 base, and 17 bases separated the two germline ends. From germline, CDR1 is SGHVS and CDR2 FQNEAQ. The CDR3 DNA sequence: TGTGCCAGCAGCCCGTCCGGGGGAATAGGCCAAGAGACCCAGTACTTC. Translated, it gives CASSPSGGIGQETQYF.

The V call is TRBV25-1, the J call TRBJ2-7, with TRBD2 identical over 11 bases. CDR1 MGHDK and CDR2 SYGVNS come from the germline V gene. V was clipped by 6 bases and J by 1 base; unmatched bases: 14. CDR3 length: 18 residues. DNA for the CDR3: TGTGCCAGCAGAGCAGATAGCGGGAGGGCCAGGATTTCCTACGAGCAGTACTTC. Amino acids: CASRADSGRARISYEQYF.

CDR3 nucleotides: TGTGCCAGCAGCTTTAGCGGGCCAAACACCGGGGAGCTGTTTTTT. It yields the protein CASSFSGPNTGELFF. The V gene is TRBV7-7, the J gene TRBJ2-2, with TRBD2 matching over 7 bases. Trimming cost V 3 bases and J 2 bases; bases outside gene matches: 3. CDR1 and CDR2 from the germline V gene are SSHAT and FNYEAQ (reference sequence). The CDR3 extends over 15 amino acids.

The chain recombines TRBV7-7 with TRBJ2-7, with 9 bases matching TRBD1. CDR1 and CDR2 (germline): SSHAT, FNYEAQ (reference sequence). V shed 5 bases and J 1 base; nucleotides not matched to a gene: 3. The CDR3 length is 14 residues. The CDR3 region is CASSRDRDSYEQYF. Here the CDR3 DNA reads TGTGCCAGCAGCCGGGACAGGGATTCCTACGAGCAGTACTTC.

CDR3: CAWSVTAGNTIYF. The CDR3 DNA reads TGTGCCTGGAGTGTAACAGCTGGAAACACCATATATTTT. V is TRBV30 and J is TRBJ1-3; D is unclear. Germline V gives CDR1 GTSNPN, CDR2 SVGIG (reference sequence). Trimming removed 0 bases from V and 2 bases from J, with 5 bases in between. CDR3 length equals 13 residues.

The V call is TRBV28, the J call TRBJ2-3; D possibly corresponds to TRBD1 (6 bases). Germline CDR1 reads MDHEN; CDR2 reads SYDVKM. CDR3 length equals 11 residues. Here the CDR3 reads CAGQSANTQYF. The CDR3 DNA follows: TGTGCTGGACAGAGTGCCAATACGCAGTATTTT. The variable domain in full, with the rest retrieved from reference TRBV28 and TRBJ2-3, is DVKVTQSSRYLVKRTGEKVFLECVQDMDHENMFWYRQDPGLGLRLIYFSYDVKMKEKGDIPEGYSVSREKKERFSLILESASTNQTSMYLCAGQSANTQYFGPGTRLTVL.

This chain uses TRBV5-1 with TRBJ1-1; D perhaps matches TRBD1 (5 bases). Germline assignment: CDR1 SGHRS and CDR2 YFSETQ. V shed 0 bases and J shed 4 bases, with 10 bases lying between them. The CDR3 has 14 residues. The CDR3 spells CASSLAQVGTEAFF. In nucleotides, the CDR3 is TGCGCCAGCAGCTTGGCACAGGTGGGCACTGAAGCTTTCTTT.

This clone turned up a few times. DNA of the CDR3: TGTGCCAGCAGCTCCTTTACATCAGCGTCTTATGGCTACACCTTC. Protein sequence: CASSSFTSASYGYTF. The V call is TRBV7-9, the J call TRBJ1-2, with no clear D. This CDR3 is built from 15 residues. V lost 4 bases to trimming and J lost 5 bases, with 17 bases between them. The germline gives CDR1 SEHNR, CDR2 FQNEAQ (reference sequence).

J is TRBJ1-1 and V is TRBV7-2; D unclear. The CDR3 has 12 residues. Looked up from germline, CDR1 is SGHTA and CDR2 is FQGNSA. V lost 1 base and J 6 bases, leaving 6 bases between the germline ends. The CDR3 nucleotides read TGTGCCAGCAGCTTAGATTTCGCTGAAGCTTTCTTT. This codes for CASSLDFAEAFF.

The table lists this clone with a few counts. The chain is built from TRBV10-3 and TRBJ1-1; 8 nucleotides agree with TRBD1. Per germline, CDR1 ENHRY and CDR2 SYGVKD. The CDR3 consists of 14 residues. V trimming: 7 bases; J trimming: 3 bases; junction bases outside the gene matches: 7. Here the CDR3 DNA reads TGTGCCATCAATGGACAGGGCGGGGACACTGAAGCTTTCTTT. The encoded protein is CAINGQGGDTEAFF.